Listed here are 20 T cell receptor beta chains from one sample, sequenced in a study of shared clonotypes between healthy human individuals (dated by TCRdb to the early 2020s). Libraries came from the immunoSEQ multiplex PCR assay. The immuneACCESS repertoire file appears here via TCRdb, limited to in-frame rearrangements. These files lack a portion of the clones; in checked studies, under half of the deficit traces to unresolved V genes, and the cause of the others is not known. For this sample there are 950,000 to 1,100,000 clones; roughly 75% appear just once. The ten biggest clones cover roughly 1.5% of the sample. Sequenced sample: memory CD4+ T cells sorted from blood. Per the publication, the cell subset or site label means: CD45RA-negative fraction. The receptor source for this set is a man in his late teens or twenties in good health.

The chain joins TRBV5-4 to TRBJ1-2, with 9 bases aligning to TRBD1. The germline CDR1 and CDR2 sequences are SGHNT and YYREEE (reference sequence). The CDR3 sequence is 14 residues long. With 6 bases clipped from V and 3 bases from J, the junction kept 6 bases outside the gene matches. CDR3 in amino acids: CASNTGGRDYGYTF. CDR3 in DNA: TGTGCCAGCAACACAGGGGGCCGGGACTATGGCTACACCTTC.

Concerning this clone: One base separates it from a far larger clone, so it is likely a read error. The sample carries other DNA sequences with the same CDR3. This rearrangement joins TRBV11-2 to TRBJ2-7, with no clear D. CDR1 is SGHAT, CDR2 FQNNGV, per germline. This CDR3 contains 12 residues. The CDR3 DNA follows: TGCGCCAGCAGCCACGACTCGTACGAGCAGTACTTC. The encoded protein is CASSHDSYEQYF.

This clone showed up just a few times. The gene calls are TRBV5-1 and TRBJ2-1; D is tentatively TRBD1 or TRBD2 (6 bases each). In germline, CDR1 is SGHRS, CDR2 YFSETQ. V was trimmed by 4 bases and J by 10 bases, leaving 15 bases between them. CDR3 length: 13 amino acids. CDR3 DNA: TGCGCCAGCAGCGGAGGGGGGCGGCGGGAGCAGTTCTTC. Its protein is CASSGGGRREQFF.

The J gene is TRBJ2-1, the V gene TRBV6-5, with TRBD1 as a possible D gene (5 bases). Trimming took 2 bases from V and 9 from J, leaving 14 bases between them. Per the germline V gene, CDR1 is MNHEY and CDR2 is SVGAGI. The CDR3 is 14 amino acids. CDR3 coding DNA: TGTGCCAGCAGTTACGATACAGGACGGAGTGAGCAGTTCTTC. Its protein is CASSYDTGRSEQFF.

This chain uses TRBV9 with TRBJ2-7, with D tentatively TRBD1 or TRBD2 (6 bases each). Deletions cut 3 bases from V and 2 bases from J, with 15 bases between. CDR1 and CDR2 (germline): SGDLS, YYNGEE. The CDR3 extends over 15 amino acids. CDR3 sequence: CASSEGGSPAYEQYF. DNA of the CDR3: TGTGCCAGCAGCGAGGGGGGATCGCCGGCCTACGAGCAGTACTTC.

V gene TRBV6-5 combines with J gene TRBJ1-2; possibly TRBD1 for D (5 bases). The V end was cut by 5 bases, the J end by 6 bases, with 16 bases between. Germline V gene data show CDR1 as MNHEY and CDR2 as SVGAGI. This CDR3 is built from 14 residues. The CDR3 nucleotides are TGTGCCAGCAGTGTATTAGGGGCGAACGATGGCTACACCTTC. As protein: CASSVLGANDGYTF.

This clone has more than one count but fewer than ten. The CDR3 loop is CASSVSPGYEQYF. The CDR3 bases are TGTGCCAGCAGCGTCAGCCCAGGGTACGAGCAGTACTTC. The V gene is TRBV9, the J gene TRBJ2-7; possibly TRBD1 for D (5 bases). Between the trimmed V and J ends, which lost 2 bases and 4 bases, there was a span of 10 bases. The germline V gene has CDR1 SGDLS and CDR2 YYNGEE. The CDR3 runs to 13 residues.

The sample holds one count of this clone. The V call is TRBV7-9, the J call TRBJ2-3; D is undetermined. The CDR3 spans 14 residues. CDR1 is SEHNR, CDR2 FQNEAQ, per germline (reference sequence). Trimming removed 5 bases from V and 6 bases from J, with 15 bases in between. CDR3 protein: CASSPHTSVDTQYF. The CDR3 region has the DNA TGTGCCAGCAGCCCCCACACCAGTGTGGATACGCAGTATTTT.

The chain combines TRBV4-1 with TRBJ1-5, with D unresolved. Deletions cut 0 bases from V and 6 bases from J, with 6 bases between. CDR1 is MGHRA and CDR2 is YSYEKL in the germline V gene. This CDR3 spans 13 amino acids. CDR3 amino acids: CASSQDLIQPQHF. In DNA, the CDR3 is TGCGCCAGCAGCCAAGATTTGATTCAGCCCCAGCATTTT.

The CDR3 protein is CASSLYLNTGELFF. CDR3 sequence (DNA): TGTGCCAGCAGCTTATATCTCAACACCGGGGAGCTGTTTTTT. The chain joins TRBV7-3 to TRBJ2-2; D is undetermined. Between the trimmed V and J ends, which lost 2 bases and 2 bases, there was a span of 6 bases. The germline gives CDR1 SGHTA, CDR2 FQGTGA. The CDR3 loop spans 14 amino acids.

V and J are TRBV7-3 and TRBJ2-7; D unclear. The V end was cut by 2 bases, the J end by 6 bases, with 14 bases between. The germline V gene encodes CDR1 SGHTA and CDR2 FQGTGA. The CDR3 runs to 14 residues. CDR3 nucleotides: TGTGCCAGCAGCTTAGAGGCCCCCTCCGGCGAGCAGTACTTC. This codes for CASSLEAPSGEQYF.

The chain joins TRBV5-1 to TRBJ2-3, with D tentatively TRBD1 (6 bases). The CDR3 has 16 amino acids. Germline CDR1 SGHRS, CDR2 YFSETQ. Trimming took 1 base from V and 0 from J, leaving 12 bases between them. The CDR3 reads CASSLSGVLSTDTQYF. The CDR3, as DNA: TGCGCCAGCAGCTTGTCAGGGGTTTTGAGCACAGATACGCAGTATTTT. The entire variable domain, with the rest obtained from reference TRBV5-1 and TRBJ2-3, is as follows: KAGVTQTPRYLIKTRGQQVTLSCSPISGHRSVSWYQQTPGQGLQFLFEYFSETQRNKGNFPGRFSGRQFSNSRSEMNVSTLELGDSALYLCASSLSGVLSTDTQYFGPGTRLTVL.

The gene calls are TRBV7-9 and TRBJ1-1; TRBD1 matches at 7 bases. Germline loops: CDR1 SEHNR, CDR2 FQNEAQ (reference sequence). V dropped 3 bases and J dropped 3; count of bases not matched to a gene: 1. There are 13 residues in the CDR3. CDR3 in DNA: TGTGCCAGCAGCTTCGACAGGGACACTGAAGCTTTCTTT. This codes for CASSFDRDTEAFF.

This chain uses TRBV27 with TRBJ1-2; 7 nucleotides align to TRBD1. V trimming: 4 bases; J trimming: 4 bases; junction bases outside the gene matches: 9. Germline CDR1 and CDR2: MNHEY and SMNVEV (reference sequence). This CDR3 is 15 amino acids long. CDR3 bases: TGTGCCAGCAGTTCCAGGGACAGACCTGTCTATGGCTACACCTTC. Its translation: CASSSRDRPVYGYTF.

This chain joins TRBV6-5 and TRBJ2-7, with 7 bases that match TRBD1. CDR3 size: 15 residues. Germline CDR1 and CDR2: MNHEY and SVGAGI. J gave up 4 bases and V 6 bases, and 12 bases lay outside the gene matches. DNA for the CDR3: TGTGCCAGCAGCCCCCCCCCAGGGGGTAAGTACGAGCAGTACTTC. Encoded protein: CASSPPPGGKYEQYF.

The chain links TRBV18 to TRBJ2-1; 7 nucleotides match TRBD1. Germline V gene lookup returns CDR1 KGHSH and CDR2 LQKENI. The CDR3 has 14 amino acids. Unmatched junction bases numbered 3, after V lost 2 bases and J lost 5 bases. The CDR3 loop reads CASSPNTGDNEQFF. CDR3 nucleotide sequence: TGTGCCAGCTCACCAAATACAGGGGACAATGAGCAGTTCTTC.

This chain joins TRBV6-5 and TRBJ2-2; 8 positions agree with TRBD2. The germline V gene encodes CDR1 MNHEY and CDR2 SVGAGI. Trimming at V came to 7 bases and at J to 3 bases, leaving 7 bases not matched to a gene. This CDR3 contains 15 residues. The CDR3 nucleotides read TGTGCCAGCACGAGAGCGGGAGTCCACACCGGGGAGCTGTTTTTT. Translated: CASTRAGVHTGELFF.

The chain carries TRBV4-1 and TRBJ2-1, with 11 bases matching TRBD2. The V gene's germline CDR1 is MGHRA and CDR2 YSYEKL. The V gene end was trimmed by 6 bases and the J gene end by 7 bases; junction bases not matched to a gene: 8. This CDR3 region has 15 residues. The CDR3 spells CASRGSGGARNEQFF. The CDR3 nucleotides read TGCGCCAGCAGAGGTAGCGGGGGGGCGCGGAATGAGCAGTTCTTC.

The rearrangement links TRBV4-1 to TRBJ1-5; maybe TRBD1 (5 bases). V lost 1 base and J lost 5, with 15 bases in between. Germline CDR1 reads MGHRA; CDR2 reads YSYEKL. The CDR3 is 16 amino acids. CDR3 sequence reads: CASSQGGHADDQPQHF. For the CDR3, the DNA is TGCGCCAGCAGCCAAGGTGGACATGCCGACGATCAGCCCCAGCATTTT.

This chain links TRBV2 with TRBJ2-7; tentative D call: TRBD1 (5 bases). V lost 9 bases, J lost 0 bases, and 9 bases lay in between. The CDR3 runs to 12 residues. The germline CDR1 and CDR2 sequences are SNHLY and FYNNEI. The CDR3 coding sequence is TGTGCCAGTCAGACAGACTCCTACGAGCAGTACTTC. Its protein product is CASQTDSYEQYF.